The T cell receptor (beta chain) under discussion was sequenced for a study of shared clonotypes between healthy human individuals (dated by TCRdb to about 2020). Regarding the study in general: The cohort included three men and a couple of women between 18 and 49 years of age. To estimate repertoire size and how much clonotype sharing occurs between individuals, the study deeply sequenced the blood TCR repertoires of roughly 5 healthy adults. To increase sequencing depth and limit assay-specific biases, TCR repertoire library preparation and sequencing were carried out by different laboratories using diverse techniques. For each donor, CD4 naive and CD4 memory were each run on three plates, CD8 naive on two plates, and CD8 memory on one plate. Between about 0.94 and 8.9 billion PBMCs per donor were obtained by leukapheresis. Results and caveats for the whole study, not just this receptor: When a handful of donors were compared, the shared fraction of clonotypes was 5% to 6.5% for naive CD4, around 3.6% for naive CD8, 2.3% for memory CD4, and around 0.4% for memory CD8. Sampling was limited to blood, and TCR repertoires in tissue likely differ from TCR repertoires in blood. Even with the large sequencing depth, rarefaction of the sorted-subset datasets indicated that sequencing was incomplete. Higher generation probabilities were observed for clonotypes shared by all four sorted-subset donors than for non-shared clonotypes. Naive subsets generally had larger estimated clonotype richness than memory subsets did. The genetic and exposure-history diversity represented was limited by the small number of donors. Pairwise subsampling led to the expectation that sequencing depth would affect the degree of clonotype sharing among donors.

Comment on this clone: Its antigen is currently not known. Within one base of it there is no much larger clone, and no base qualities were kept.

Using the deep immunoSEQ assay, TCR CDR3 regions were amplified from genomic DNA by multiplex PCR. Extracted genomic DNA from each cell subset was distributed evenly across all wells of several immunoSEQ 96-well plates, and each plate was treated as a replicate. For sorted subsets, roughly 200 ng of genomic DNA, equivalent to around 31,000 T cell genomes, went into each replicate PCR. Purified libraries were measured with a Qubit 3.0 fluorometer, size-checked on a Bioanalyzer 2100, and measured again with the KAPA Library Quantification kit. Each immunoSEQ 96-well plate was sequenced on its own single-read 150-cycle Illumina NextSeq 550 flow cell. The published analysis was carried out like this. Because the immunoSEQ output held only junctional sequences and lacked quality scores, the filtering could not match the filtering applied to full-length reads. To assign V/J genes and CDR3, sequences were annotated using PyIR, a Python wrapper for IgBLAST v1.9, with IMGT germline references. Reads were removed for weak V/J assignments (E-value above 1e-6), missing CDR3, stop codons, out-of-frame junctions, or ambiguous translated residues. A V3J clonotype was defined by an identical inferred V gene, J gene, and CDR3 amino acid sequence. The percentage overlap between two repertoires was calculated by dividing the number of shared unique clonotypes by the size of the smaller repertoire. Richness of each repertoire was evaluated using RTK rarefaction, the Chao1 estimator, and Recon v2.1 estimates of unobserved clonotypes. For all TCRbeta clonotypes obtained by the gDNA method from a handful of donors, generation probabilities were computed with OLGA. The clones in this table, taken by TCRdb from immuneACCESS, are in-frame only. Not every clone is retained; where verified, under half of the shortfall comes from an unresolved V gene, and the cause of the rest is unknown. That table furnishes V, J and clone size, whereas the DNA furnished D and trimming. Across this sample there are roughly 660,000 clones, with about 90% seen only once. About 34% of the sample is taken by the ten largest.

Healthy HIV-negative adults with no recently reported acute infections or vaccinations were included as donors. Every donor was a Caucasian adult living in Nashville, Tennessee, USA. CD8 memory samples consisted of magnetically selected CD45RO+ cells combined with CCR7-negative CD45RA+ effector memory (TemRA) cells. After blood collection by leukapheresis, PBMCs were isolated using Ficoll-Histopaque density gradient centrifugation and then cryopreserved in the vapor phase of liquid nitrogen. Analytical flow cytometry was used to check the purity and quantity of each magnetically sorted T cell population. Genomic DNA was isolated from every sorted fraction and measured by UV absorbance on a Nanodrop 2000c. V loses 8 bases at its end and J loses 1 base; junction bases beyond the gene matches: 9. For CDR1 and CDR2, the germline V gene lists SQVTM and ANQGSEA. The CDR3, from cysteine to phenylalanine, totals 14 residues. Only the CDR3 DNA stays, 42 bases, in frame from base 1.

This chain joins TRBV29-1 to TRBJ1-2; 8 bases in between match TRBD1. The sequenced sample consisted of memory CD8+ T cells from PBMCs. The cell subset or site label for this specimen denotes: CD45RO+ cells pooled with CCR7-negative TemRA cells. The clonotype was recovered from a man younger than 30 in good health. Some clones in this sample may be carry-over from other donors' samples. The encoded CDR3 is CSSGGTGFNYGYTF. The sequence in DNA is TGCAGCAGCGGGGGGACAGGTTTTAACTATGGCTACACCTTC.